A single sample gave rise to the 2 T cell receptor beta chains below, sequenced in a study of T cell clonality in common variable immunodeficiency. Assay: immunoSEQ multiplex PCR; the TCRdb copy retains only in-frame clones and omits some. Listed for the sample are tens of thousands of clones, none seen a single time. The sequenced sample consisted of peripheral blood mononuclear cells. The origin of the receptors is a person aged 18 to 75 in good health.

This clone was picked up a small number of times. Read data end 3 residues before the CDR3 end; the end is taken from the germline J gene. Other DNA sequences of this sample code for an identical CDR3. The genes are TRBV7-9 and TRBJ1-3; 8 nucleotides line up with TRBD1. The CDR3 totals 13 residues. CDR1 and CDR2 (germline): SEHNR, FQNEAQ (reference sequence). CDR3 DNA (partial): TGTGCCAGCAGCTATGACAGGGGAGGCACA. Its translation: CASSYDRGGT. The whole CDR3 protein is CASSYDRGGTIYF.

This clone was observed at least ten times. The germline gene is not matched at one end of the junction; a read error may be the cause. Read sequence stops 3 residues before the CDR3 end, and the germline J gene provides the missing end. This chain uses TRBV4-2 with TRBJ2-7; tentative D call: TRBD1 (6 bases). Germline loops: CDR1 LGHNA, CDR2 YNFKEQ. The CDR3 has 15 residues. CDR3 DNA, as far as it was read: TGCGCCAGCAGCCAAGACAGGCATATAACCTACGAG. Translating gives CASSQDRHITYE. The entire CDR3 protein reads CASSQDRHITYEQYF.